The entry that follows covers one TCR beta chain sequence. The antigen is undetermined. Possible read error: a much larger clone is one base away. These data originate in a study of T cells in Graves' hyperthyroidism and ophthalmopathy. Study-level points and caveats: Most clonotypes that expanded in the thyroid above 0.001 also showed up in blood.

Trimming took 5 bases from V and 6 from J; bases not matched to a gene: 11. Germline V gene lookup returns CDR1 GTSNPN and CDR2 SVGIG (reference sequence). This CDR3 is built from 14 residues. Out of 10 ml of fresh peripheral blood came the PBMCs. RNA transcripts were the template for amplifying TCR beta CDR3 regions. Carried out on the TCR CDR3, a first-round RT-PCR used the HTBI primer set. TCRdb itself ran the multiplex PCR reads through MiXCR, one entry per CDR3 protein. Among about 420,000 distinct CDR3 sequences listed, approximately 14% were seen once. The sequenced material came from blood. The source is a woman between 18 and 29 years old with Graves' hyperthyroidism. The chain recombines TRBV30 with TRBJ2-7, with 9 bases matching TRBD2. The CDR3 DNA sequence: TGTGCCTGGGGATTTAGCGGGAGTGTGGGCGAGCAGTACTTC. Protein sequence: CAWGFSGSVGEQYF.